Listed here is a single T cell receptor (beta chain). The antigen remains undetermined. TCRdb's copy holds only in-frame clones and misses some; the assay was immunoSEQ multiplex PCR. The sample has approximately 150,000 clones; over 90% are singletons. The data originate from a study of T cell responses to AZD1222 COVID-19 vaccine. Study outcomes and limitations: Two AZD1222 doses significantly raised spike-specific TCR breadth and depth over controls.

The clonotype comes from an adult in good health. The input for sequencing was peripheral blood, taken on day 0 of AZD1222 vaccination.

DNA of the CDR3: TGTGCCAGCAGGGGACAGGGGGGGACCACTGAAGCTTTCTTT. Its translation is CASRGQGGTTEAFF. The chain recombines TRBV2 with TRBJ1-1; 11 bases align to TRBD1. The germline V gene has CDR1 SNHLY and CDR2 FYNNEI. This CDR3 contains 14 residues. The trim removed 6 bases at V and 4 bases at J, leaving 4 bases unmatched.